These T cell receptor beta chains were read from a single sample in a study of T-cell reconstitution after alpha-beta-depleted transplantation in children. One entry per CDR3 protein, called by TCRdb with MiXCR from the PCR reads. The top ten hold 2.2% of the sample, which has hundreds of thousands of distinct CDR3 sequences, 10% to 15% seen once. The specimen comprised PBMCs, mostly from graft donor cells, sampled 360 days after TCRalphabeta/CD19-depleted stem cell transplant. Receptors originate from a male patient between 5 and 17 years old who had a stem cell transplant for acute myeloid leukemia, so the T cells may come from the graft donor. Each CDR3 is given with its conserved first and last residue. Only some rows state a clone size, as once, few, many or a class for expanded clones.

CDR3aa	j_gene	len	v_gene	abundance
CASSPRSVLRTDTQYF	TRBJ2-3	16	TRBV12-3/TRBV12-4	many
CASSSGLASSYEQYF	TRBJ2-7	15	TRBV5-1	NA
CASSLGGQVANEQFF	TRBJ2-1	15	TRBV12-3/TRBV12-4	few
CASSQGLFDWADTQYF	TRBJ2-3	16	TRBV14	many
CASSLDRGRETEAFF	TRBJ1-1	15	TRBV19	few
CASSRGQILTDTQYF	TRBJ2-3	15	TRBV11-2	NA
CSARAQGTPWEETQYF	TRBJ2-5	16	TRBV20-1	many
CASSLYRDREYQPQHF	TRBJ1-5	16	TRBV28	many
CASSGSRVSGNQPQHF	TRBJ1-5	16	TRBV6-1	few
CASSQARALAGLIEQYF	TRBJ2-7	17	TRBV3-1	few